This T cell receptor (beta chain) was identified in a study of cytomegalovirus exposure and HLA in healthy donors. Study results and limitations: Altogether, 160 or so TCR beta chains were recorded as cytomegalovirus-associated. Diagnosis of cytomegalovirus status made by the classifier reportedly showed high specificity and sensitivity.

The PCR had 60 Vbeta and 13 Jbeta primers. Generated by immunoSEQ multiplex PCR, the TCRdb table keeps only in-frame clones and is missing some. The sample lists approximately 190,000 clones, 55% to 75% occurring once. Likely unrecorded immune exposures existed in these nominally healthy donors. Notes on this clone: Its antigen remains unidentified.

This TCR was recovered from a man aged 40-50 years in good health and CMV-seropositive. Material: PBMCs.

The CDR3 bases are TGTGCCAGCTCAACGCGGGGGGGCCGGGCAGATACGCAGTATTTT. It specifies CASSTRGGRADTQYF. The rearrangement joins TRBV18 to TRBJ2-3; 9 bases map to TRBD2. The CDR3 totals 15 residues. The V segment lost 5 bases and the J segment 4 bases; nucleotides outside the gene matches: 7. From germline, CDR1 is KGHSH and CDR2 LQKENI.